This is a list of T cell receptor beta chains from one sample in a study of blood T cells in healthy people across ages. TCRdb called the 5' RACE reads again in MiXCR, with one record for every CDR3 protein. The sample contains fewer than 1,000,000 distinct CDR3 sequences, around 42% of which appear only once. The specimen was blood. The origin of the receptors is a man between 60 and 75 years old in good health. Both conserved end residues are part of each CDR3. The order of the fields is V gene, D gene, clone size, J gene, CDR3 DNA, CDR3 protein. A D gene is named only where the DNA matches it firmly. Clone sizes are given selectively: once, few, many, or a class where the clone is expanded.

V: TRBV12-3/TRBV12-4
D: .
size: .
J: TRBJ1-2
DNA: TGTGCCAGCAGTTTACGGACCTATGGCTACACCTTC
CDR3: CASSLRTYGYTF

V: TRBV4-3
D: .
size: .
J: TRBJ1-1
DNA: TGCGCCAGCGGCCTTTCCAACAGGGCGGCCACTGAAGCTTTGTTT
CDR3: CASGLSNRAATEALF

V: TRBV12-3/TRBV12-4
D: .
size: .
J: TRBJ2-3
DNA: TGTGCCTCCACCGGGACCTCAGATACGCAGTATTTT
CDR3: CASTGTSDTQYF

V: TRBV15
D: .
size: few
J: TRBJ2-5
DNA: TGTGCCACCAGCAGTGACCGTCCAGCTGGGTGGACCCAGTACTTC
CDR3: CATSSDRPAGWTQYF

V: TRBV7-2
D: TRBD1
size: .
J: TRBJ1-1
DNA: TGTGCCAGCAGCACTCAGGGGGCGTCAGCTTTCTTT
CDR3: CASSTQGASAFF

V: TRBV2
D: .
size: .
J: TRBJ2-7
DNA: TGTGCCAGCAGGAGACAGCTACCCGACTACGAGCAGTACTTC
CDR3: CASRRQLPDYEQYF

V: TRBV7-2
D: .
size: few
J: TRBJ1-2
DNA: TGTGCCAGCAGCCAAATCGCCAGGGCTGGCTACACCTTC
CDR3: CASSQIARAGYTF

V: TRBV6-2/TRBV6-3
D: .
size: .
J: TRBJ2-7
DNA: TGTGCCAGCAGTTACTTTTCTGGACTGACCTACGAGCAGTACTTC
CDR3: CASSYFSGLTYEQYF

V: TRBV9
D: .
size: few
J: TRBJ2-1
DNA: TGTGCCAGCTCTTTCAGAGGGGAGGACTACAATGAGCAGTTCTTC
CDR3: CASSFRGEDYNEQFF

V: TRBV20-1
D: TRBD2
size: few
J: TRBJ2-7
DNA: TGCAGTGCAGCCGGGACTAGCGGGTCAGAGCAGTACTTC
CDR3: CSAAGTSGSEQYF

V: TRBV6-5
D: .
size: few
J: TRBJ2-3
DNA: TGTGCCAGCAGTTACTCTCGGGGATCCACAGATACGCAGTATTTT
CDR3: CASSYSRGSTDTQYF

V: TRBV7-8
D: .
size: .
J: TRBJ1-5
DNA: TGTGCCAGCAGCCAGCAGGATAGCAATCAGCCCCAGCATTTT
CDR3: CASSQQDSNQPQHF

V: TRBV12-3/TRBV12-4
D: TRBD1
size: .
J: TRBJ1-1
DNA: TGTGCCAGCAGCCGGACAGGGGTAGGCACTGAAGCTTTCTTT
CDR3: CASSRTGVGTEAFF

V: TRBV28
D: .
size: .
J: TRBJ2-2
DNA: TGTGCCAGCAGTTTCGCTTCTGGGGGCACCGGGGAGCTGTTTTTT
CDR3: CASSFASGGTGELFF

V: TRBV6-2/TRBV6-3
D: .
size: .
J: TRBJ2-1
DNA: TGTGCCAGCAGTTATTTGGGACCAGCCTACAATGAGCAGTTCTTC
CDR3: CASSYLGPAYNEQFF

V: TRBV20-1
D: .
size: few
J: TRBJ1-2
DNA: TGCAGTGCTAGAGAGCGGACCTGGGGAGCTAACTATGGCTACACCTTC
CDR3: CSARERTWGANYGYTF

V: TRBV7-3
D: .
size: .
J: TRBJ2-1
DNA: TGTGCCAGCAGCACGAGGGGGGGCGGGGGAGCCAATGAGCAGTTCTTC
CDR3: CASSTRGGGGANEQFF

V: TRBV6-2/TRBV6-3
D: .
size: few
J: TRBJ2-3
DNA: TGTGCCAGCACTATTGCGGATACGCAGTATTTT
CDR3: CASTIADTQYF

V: TRBV23-1
D: .
size: .
J: TRBJ1-4
DNA: TGCGCCAGCAGTCAATCACCGGACCGAATGCCAGGAAAACTGTTTTTT
CDR3: CASSQSPDRMPGKLFF

V: TRBV29-1
D: .
size: .
J: TRBJ2-5
DNA: TGCAGCGTTGAGGAGGGGGCAGAGACCCAGTACTTC
CDR3: CSVEEGAETQYF

V: TRBV20-1
D: .
size: few
J: TRBJ1-2
DNA: TGCAGTGCTAGAGATGAGAATCAGGGGAATGGCTACACCTTC
CDR3: CSARDENQGNGYTF

V: TRBV20-1
D: TRBD2
size: .
J: TRBJ2-7
DNA: TGCAGTGCTAGAGGGGGGGGTGGGCTGCTATCCGAGCAGTACTTC
CDR3: CSARGGGGLLSEQYF